This entry features one T cell receptor (beta chain) sequence. Its matching antigen is unknown. Using immunoSEQ multiplex PCR, the repertoire was profiled, and TCRdb retains in-frame clones only, with some absent. The sample yields millions of clones, around 93% seen once. This entry is derived from a study of shared clonotypes between healthy human individuals. Naive CD8 cells comprised CD45RO-negative, CCR7-positively selected cells, excluding terminally differentiated effector memory CD45RA+ cells. Study outcomes and limitations: A small donor pool kept down the genetic and exposure-history diversity that was represented. Of the naive CD4 clonotypes, about 5.4% were shared across a few donors.

Per germline, CDR1 LNHNV and CDR2 YYDKDF (reference sequence). The CDR3 contains 15 residues. Deletions cut 5 bases from V and 4 bases from J, with 12 bases between. The receptor comes from a man younger than 35 in good health. Some clones in this sample may be carry-over from other donors' samples. The sequenced sample consisted of naive CD8+ T cells from PBMCs. The rearrangement uses TRBV15 and TRBJ2-6; D is undetermined. This CDR3 is CATSGDMAGANVLTF. The CDR3, as DNA: TGTGCCACCAGCGGCGACATGGCGGGGGCCAACGTCCTGACTTTC.